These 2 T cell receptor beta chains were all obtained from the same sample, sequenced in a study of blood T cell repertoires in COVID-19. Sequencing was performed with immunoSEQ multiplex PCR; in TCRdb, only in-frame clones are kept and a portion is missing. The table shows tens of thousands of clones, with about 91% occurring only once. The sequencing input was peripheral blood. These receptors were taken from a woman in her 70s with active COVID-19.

The CDR3 spells CASSWRDTDTQYF. CDR3 sequence (DNA): TGTGCCAGCAGCTGGAGGGACACAGATACGCAGTATTTT. The V and J genes are TRBV7-2 and TRBJ2-3; TRBD2 might be the D (6 bases). V was shortened by 4 bases and J by 2 bases, with 7 bases between the two germline ends. CDR1 is SGHTA, CDR2 FQGNSA, per germline. This CDR3 is built from 13 residues.

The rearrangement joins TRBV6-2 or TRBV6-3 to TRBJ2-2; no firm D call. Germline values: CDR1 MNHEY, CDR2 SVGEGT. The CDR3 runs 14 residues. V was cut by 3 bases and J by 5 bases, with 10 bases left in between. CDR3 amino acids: CASSYSSVTGELFF. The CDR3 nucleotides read TGTGCCAGCAGTTATTCGTCCGTTACCGGGGAGCTGTTTTTT.